A selection of T cell receptor beta chains follows, all from one sample in a study of blood T cell repertoires in COVID-19. Here immunoSEQ multiplex PCR was the method, and the copy in TCRdb shows in-frame clones only, minus some. The sample shows about 400,000 clones, over 75% of them seen only once. Sequencing was carried out using PBMCs or T cells enriched from blood (not recorded which). These receptors were obtained from a man aged 40-49 years in a cohort exposed to, infected with or recovered from COVID-19 (not recorded which). Both conserved end residues are part of each CDR3. D genes are given only for firm matches. Expanded clones get a size class; other rows say once, few or many, or leave the size out.

size: once; J: TRBJ2-1; V: TRBV18; D: TRBD2; CDR3: CASSPGLADSYNEQFF; DNA: TGTGCCAGCTCACCGGGACTAGCGGACTCCTACAATGAGCAGTTCTTC
size: -; J: TRBJ2-7; V: TRBV30; D: -; CDR3: CAWSTGHSYEQYF; DNA: TGTGCCTGGAGCACCGGACACTCCTACGAGCAGTACTTC
size: few; J: TRBJ1-2; V: TRBV30; D: -; CDR3: CAWSVMGAGGYTF; DNA: TGTGCCTGGAGTGTAATGGGGGCTGGTGGCTACACCTTC
size: -; J: TRBJ2-7; V: TRBV7-6; D: -; CDR3: CASSLSQDYEQYF; DNA: TGTGCCAGCAGCCTTTCTCAGGACTACGAGCAGTACTTC
size: -; J: TRBJ2-1; V: TRBV24-1; D: -; CDR3: CATSDPSLNEQFF; DNA: TGTGCCACCAGTGATCCTAGCTTGAATGAGCAGTTCTTC
size: -; J: TRBJ2-2; V: TRBV6-1; D: -; CDR3: CASSDWDKNTGELFF; DNA: TGTGCCAGCAGTGATTGGGACAAGAACACCGGGGAGCTGTTTTTT
size: -; J: TRBJ2-1; V: TRBV6-1; D: -; CDR3: CASSEFPAAGYNEQFF; DNA: TGTGCCAGCAGTGAATTTCCAGCGGCGGGATACAATGAGCAGTTCTTC
size: -; J: TRBJ2-1; V: TRBV5-4; D: TRBD2; CDR3: CASSTQTLALNNEQFF; DNA: TGTGCCAGCAGCACCCAAACACTAGCGCTAAACAATGAGCAGTTCTTC
size: -; J: TRBJ2-2; V: TRBV30; D: -; CDR3: CAWGFGTLREAGELFF; DNA: TGTGCCTGGGGATTCGGGACTTTAAGGGAGGCCGGGGAGCTGTTTTTT
size: few; J: TRBJ1-1; V: TRBV28; D: -; CDR3: CASSFSAALNTEAFF; DNA: TGTGCCAGCAGTTTTTCGGCGGCCCTGAACACTGAAGCTTTCTTT
size: -; J: TRBJ2-2; V: TRBV27; D: TRBD2; CDR3: CASSWTGLNTGELFF; DNA: TGTGCCAGCAGTTGGACGGGACTAAACACCGGGGAGCTGTTTTTT
size: -; J: TRBJ1-2; V: TRBV27; D: TRBD1; CDR3: CASRSTGTYGYTF; DNA: TGTGCCAGCAGATCGACAGGGACGTATGGCTACACCTTC
size: -; J: TRBJ1-4; V: TRBV28; D: -; CDR3: CASRPLGTTNEKLFF; DNA: TGTGCCAGCAGGCCCCTGGGCACAACTAATGAAAAACTGTTTTTT
size: once; J: TRBJ1-4; V: TRBV27; D: TRBD1; CDR3: CASSPRTGNEKLFF; DNA: TGTGCCAGCAGCCCCCGGACAGGGAATGAAAAACTGTTTTTT
size: -; J: TRBJ1-2; V: TRBV30; D: -; CDR3: CAWSVDYQGGYTF; DNA: TGTGCCTGGAGTGTAGATTACCAGGGCGGCTACACCTTC
size: -; J: TRBJ2-5; V: TRBV6-5; D: -; CDR3: CASSYSESQGQETQYF; DNA: TGTGCCAGCAGTTACTCAGAGTCCCAGGGCCAAGAGACCCAGTACTTC
size: -; J: TRBJ2-7; V: TRBV18; D: -; CDR3: CASQDSYEQYF; DNA: TGTGCCAGCCAAGACAGCTACGAGCAGTACTTC
size: -; J: TRBJ1-2; V: TRBV2; D: TRBD1; CDR3: CASSDKRTGDGYTF; DNA: TGTGCCAGCAGTGATAAAAGGACAGGGGACGGCTACACCTTC
size: -; J: TRBJ1-4; V: TRBV28; D: -; CDR3: CASSLNIRGNNEKLFF; DNA: TGTGCCAGCAGTTTAAATATTCGAGGGAACAATGAAAAACTGTTTTTT
size: -; J: TRBJ1-1; V: TRBV11-2; D: -; CDR3: CASSLQGTEAFF; DNA: TGTGCCAGCAGCCTACAGGGCACTGAAGCTTTCTTT
size: few; J: TRBJ2-5; V: TRBV11-3; D: TRBD2; CDR3: CASSMRTSGKRETQYF; DNA: TGTGCCAGCAGCATGAGGACTAGCGGGAAGAGGGAGACCCAGTACTTC
size: -; J: TRBJ2-1; V: TRBV7-2; D: -; CDR3: CASSLSLDNEQFF; DNA: TGTGCCAGCAGCTTATCCTTAGACAATGAGCAGTTCTTC
size: -; J: TRBJ2-7; V: TRBV6-2/TRBV6-3; D: TRBD2; CDR3: CASSYTRLAGVRPEQYF; DNA: TGTGCCAGCAGTTACACCCGGCTAGCGGGAGTCCGGCCTGAGCAGTACTTC
size: -; J: TRBJ2-1; V: TRBV15; D: -; CDR3: CATSTSQEANEQFF; DNA: TGTGCCACCAGCACCTCCCAGGAGGCCAATGAGCAGTTCTTC
size: -; J: TRBJ1-2; V: TRBV14; D: -; CDR3: CASSQTGNYGYTF; DNA: TGTGCCAGCAGCCAAACGGGTAACTATGGCTACACCTTC
size: -; J: TRBJ2-7; V: TRBV3-1/TRBV3-2; D: TRBD2; CDR3: CASSQGVGRPPYEQYF; DNA: TGTGCCAGCAGCCAAGGGGTCGGGAGGCCTCCCTACGAGCAGTACTTC
size: -; J: TRBJ2-3; V: TRBV28; D: TRBD1; CDR3: CASRSQGAGDTQYF; DNA: TGTGCCAGCAGGTCCCAGGGGGCTGGGGATACGCAGTATTTT
size: -; J: TRBJ2-1; V: TRBV10-1; D: TRBD2; CDR3: CASSEGTSGSSYNEQFF; DNA: TGCGCCAGCAGTGAAGGGACTAGCGGGAGTTCCTACAATGAGCAGTTCTTC
size: -; J: TRBJ2-7; V: TRBV5-4; D: -; CDR3: CASSFTGTYEQYF; DNA: TGTGCCAGCAGCTTTACAGGGACCTACGAGCAGTACTTC
size: -; J: TRBJ1-5; V: TRBV27; D: TRBD1; CDR3: CASLSTGGGNQPQHF; DNA: TGTGCCAGCCTATCCACAGGGGGCGGCAATCAGCCCCAGCATTTT